Listed here are 9 T cell receptor beta chains from one sample, sequenced in a study of T cells in Graves' hyperthyroidism and ophthalmopathy. Template material for amplifying TCR beta CDR3 regions consisted of RNA transcripts. During a first-round RT-PCR of the TCR CDR3, the HTBI primer set was used. TCRdb independently ran MiXCR on the multiplex PCR reads; one entry per CDR3 protein. The sample includes 550,000 to 700,000 distinct CDR3 sequences, more than 45% of them seen just once. The material sequenced was peripheral blood or thyroid tissue (not recorded which). These receptors all stem from an adult woman with Graves' disease, either hyperthyroidism or ophthalmopathy (not recorded which).

In this sample, this clonotype turned up many times. CDR3 sequence: CASSLRARSSSPLHF. In nucleotides, the CDR3 is TGTGCCAGCAGCTTAAGGGCGAGAAGTAGTTCACCCCTCCACTTT. The rearrangement links TRBV7-2 to TRBJ1-6; unclear D gene. Trimming left V 2 bases short and J 9 bases short, with 14 bases between. Germline loops: CDR1 SGHTA, CDR2 FQGNSA. The CDR3 is made up of 15 amino acids.

The genes are TRBV29-1 and TRBJ2-2; TRBD1 is a possible D gene (6 bases). V was trimmed by 3 bases and J by 3 bases, leaving 8 bases between them. The germline CDR1 and CDR2 sequences are SQVTM and ANQGSEA. The CDR3 runs 13 residues. CDR3 residues: CSVDHRDTGELFF. CDR3 sequence (DNA): TGCAGCGTTGACCACAGGGACACCGGGGAGCTGTTTTTT.

This clonotype was recorded at least ten times. This rearrangement joins TRBV4-1 to TRBJ2-7, with TRBD2 identical over 9 bases. CDR3 length equals 12 residues. J gave up 12 bases and V 4 bases, and 7 bases lay outside the gene matches. Germline CDR1 is MGHRA and CDR2 is YSYEKL. CDR3 loop: CASSPVAGVRYF. The CDR3 bases are TGCGCCAGCAGCCCTGTAGCGGGAGTCCGGTACTTC.

Remarks on this clonotype: Because the CDR3's place on the DNA is in doubt, the DNA is left out and the CDR3 is given as listed by TCRdb. The chain joins TRBV11-1 to TRBJ2-7; no DNA check was done on the table's D call, TRBD1. In germline, CDR1 is SGHAT, CDR2 FQDESV (reference sequence). The CDR3 length equals 18 residues, ends included. The CDR3 here is CASTLDSDYGYTFGEQYF.

The V call is TRBV29-1, the J call TRBJ2-7; TRBD1 matches at 7 bases. CDR3 length: 12 amino acids. From germline, CDR1 is SQVTM and CDR2 ANQGSEA. V lost 7 bases, J lost 3 bases, and 6 bases stayed unmatched. The CDR3 DNA is TGCAGCGCTATATACAGGGGCTACGAGCAGTACTTC. Translated: CSAIYRGYEQYF.

At least ten counts were recorded for this clonotype. The chain links TRBV28 to TRBJ2-5; D call uncertain. CDR3 length: 17 amino acids. The V end lost 4 bases, the J end lost 7 bases, and 25 bases lay between the germline ends. Germline values: CDR1 MDHEN, CDR2 SYDVKM. The CDR3 nucleotides are TGTGCCAGCAGTTCGGCCCAAGTAACAAAAGATCTGGGGACCCAGTACTTC. Translation: CASSSAQVTKDLGTQYF.

Concerning this clonotype: A read error is possible here, since a much larger clone lies one base away. This sequence joins TRBV11-2 and TRBJ1-6; D unresolved. This CDR3 contains 17 residues. V was clipped by 5 bases and J by 6 bases, with 20 bases between them. CDR1 and CDR2 (germline): SGHAT, FQNNGV. CDR3 nucleotides: TGTGCCAGCAGCAAACAGCGGTTAAAACTTTTTAATTCACCCCTCCACTTT. The encoded protein is CASSKQRLKLFNSPLHF.

This clonotype was picked up a small number of times. Sequence at one end of the junction differs from germline and may be a read error. V usage is TRBV29-1 and J usage is TRBJ1-1; D gene ambiguous. The CDR3 loop spans 10 amino acids. The germline gives CDR1 SQVTM, CDR2 ANQGSEA. CDR3 in amino acids: CSVEERLLLF. The CDR3 DNA reads as TGCAGCGTTGAAGAGCGACTGCTTCTCTTT. Drawing the rest from reference TRBV29-1 and TRBJ1-1, the complete variable domain is SAVISQKPSRDICQRGTSLTIQCQVDSQVTMMFWYRQQPGQSLTLIATANQGSEATYESGFVIDKFPISRPNLTFSTLTVSNMSPEDSSIYLCSVEERLLLFGQGTRLTVV.

The chain carries TRBV10-2 and TRBJ2-3; TRBD2 matches at 10 bases. The CDR3 contains 16 residues. CDR1 is WSHSY, CDR2 SAAADI, per germline. V shed 7 bases and J 1 base; nucleotides not matched to a gene: 8. In DNA, the CDR3 is TGCGCCAGCATGGAGCGGGAGGGCCGAGGCACAGATACGCAGTATTTT. Protein sequence: CASMEREGRGTDTQYF.